This T cell receptor beta chain was identified in a study of T cell responses to AZD1222 COVID-19 vaccine. Profiling relied on immunoSEQ multiplex PCR, and the TCRdb table lists in-frame clones only, not all of them. The table has roughly 120,000 clones, 88% seen once. The source is an adult who received the AZD1222 COVID-19 vaccine. The input for sequencing was peripheral blood, taken 28 days after the second AZD1222 dose.

The CDR3 nucleotides are TGTGCCATCAGCCCGACAGGTCCAACGGATTCACCCCTCCACTTT. Protein product: CAISPTGPTDSPLHF. The chain joins TRBV10-3 to TRBJ1-6; tentative D call: TRBD1 (6 bases). V gave up 6 bases and J gave up 8 bases, with 17 bases separating them. The CDR3 contains 15 residues. Germline V gives CDR1 ENHRY, CDR2 SYGVKD.